Each of the 11 T cell receptor beta chains below was sequenced from the same sample in a study of blood T cell repertoires in COVID-19. Sequencing used immunoSEQ multiplex PCR; TCRdb keeps in-frame clones, though not all of them. The data contain roughly 59,000 clones, roughly 71% of them singletons. Sequenced: peripheral blood. The receptors come from a woman between 45 and 65 years old with active or convalescent COVID-19.

The V call is TRBV11-2, the J call TRBJ2-1; D call uncertain. The germline V gene has CDR1 SGHAT and CDR2 FQNNGV. The germline V and J ends were trimmed by 1 base and 0 bases, with 7 bases remaining between them. The CDR3 spans 15 residues. CDR3 protein: CASSLAVNSYNEQFF. The CDR3, as DNA: TGTGCCAGCAGCTTAGCGGTCAACTCCTACAATGAGCAGTTCTTC.

The V call is TRBV5-6, the J call TRBJ2-3, with a tentative D call TRBD2 (6 bases). Looked up from germline, CDR1 is SGHDT and CDR2 is YYEEEE. The CDR3 length is 13 residues. V lost 7 bases, J lost 2 bases, and 11 bases lay in between. CDR3 in amino acids: CASGQDYTDTQYF. The CDR3 nucleotides read TGTGCCAGCGGGCAGGACTACACAGATACGCAGTATTTT.

With respect to this clone: Other DNA sequences in this specimen translate into the identical CDR3. The J gene is TRBJ1-1, the V gene TRBV18; TRBD1 aligns across 7 bases. This CDR3 comprises 13 residues. Unmatched junction bases numbered 4, after V lost 6 bases and J lost 3 bases. The germline CDR1 and CDR2 sequences are KGHSH and LQKENI. Here the CDR3 DNA reads TGTGCCAGCTCGCAAACAGGGGACACTGAAGCTTTCTTT. As protein: CASSQTGDTEAFF.

This clone was recorded only once. The CDR3 spells CASRATGTTGYTF. In DNA, the CDR3 is TGTGCCAGCAGAGCCACCGGGACAACCGGCTACACCTTC. The rearrangement uses TRBV2 and TRBJ1-2, with D perhaps TRBD1 (6 bases). CDR1 and CDR2 (germline): SNHLY, FYNNEI. The V end lost 6 bases, the J end lost 8 bases, and 16 bases lay between the germline ends. The CDR3 covers 13 residues.

This CDR3 reads CAIRGTGGNTGELFF. As DNA, the CDR3 is TGTGCCATCAGAGGGACAGGGGGCAACACCGGGGAGCTGTTTTTT. The chain recombines TRBV10-3 with TRBJ2-2, with 12 positions matching TRBD1. Unmatched junction bases numbered 1, after V lost 6 bases and J lost 2 bases. CDR1 and CDR2 (germline): ENHRY, SYGVKD. The CDR3 sequence is 15 residues long.

The chain uses TRBV19 and TRBJ2-6; a possible D gene is TRBD1 (5 bases). The CDR3 is made up of 18 amino acids. V lost 5 bases to trimming and J lost 0 bases, with 17 bases between them. CDR1 is LNHDA and CDR2 is SQIVND in the germline V gene (reference sequence). The CDR3, as DNA: TGTGCCAGTAGTCTTCAGGGATCTGGCCGCTCTGGGGCCAACGTCCTGACTTTC. It is translated as CASSLQGSGRSGANVLTF.

V is TRBV7-2 and J is TRBJ2-7; a weak D match, TRBD2 (6 bases). In germline, CDR1 is SGHTA, CDR2 FQGNSA. V was shortened by 3 bases and J by 3 bases, with 18 bases between the two germline ends. The CDR3 consists of 16 residues. The CDR3 DNA reads TGTGCCAGCAGCTTCCCGGAAAGCGCGGGGCTCTACGAGCAGTACTTC. Its protein product is CASSFPESAGLYEQYF.

The chain joins TRBV6-6 to TRBJ1-2, with D hard to call. The CDR3 loop spans 13 amino acids. The germline gives CDR1 MNHNY, CDR2 SVGAGI (reference sequence). Trimming removed 5 bases from V and 1 base from J, with 8 bases in between. The CDR3 loop is CASSNRGNYGYTF. The CDR3 DNA is TGTGCCAGCAGTAACCGGGGTAACTATGGCTACACCTTC.

The rearrangement joins TRBV7-2 to TRBJ2-1; 10 bases align to TRBD1. Germline trimming cut 7 bases from V and 5 bases from J; bases unmatched to any gene: 8. Germline V CDR1 and CDR2: SGHTA, FQGNSA. There are 15 residues in the CDR3. The CDR3 is CASTPTGTGDNEQFF. CDR3 nucleotide sequence: TGTGCCAGCACCCCAACCGGGACAGGGGACAATGAGCAGTTCTTC.

The DNA for the CDR3 is TGTGCCAGCTCACCACTCCAGGGGAAGACCTATGGCTACACCTTC. Encoded protein: CASSPLQGKTYGYTF. The chain links TRBV18 to TRBJ1-2; D perhaps matches TRBD1 (6 bases). Trimming stripped 1 base from V and 4 bases from J, with 13 bases between. Germline V gene sequence: CDR1 KGHSH, CDR2 LQKENI. The CDR3 totals 15 residues. The variable domain in full, with the rest retrieved from reference TRBV18 and TRBJ1-2, is NAGVMQNPRHLVRRRGQEARLRCSPMKGHSHVYWYRQLPEEGLKFMVYLQKENIIDESGMPKERFSAEFPKEGPSILRIQQVVRGDSAAYFCASSPLQGKTYGYTFGSGTRLTVV.

The genes are TRBV30 and TRBJ2-1; 7 bases match TRBD2. Germline V lookup: CDR1 GTSNPN, CDR2 SVGIG (reference sequence). J gave up 1 base and V 0 bases, and 6 bases lay outside the gene matches. This CDR3 is 16 amino acids long. This CDR3 is CAWSVPTSFSYNEQFF. The CDR3 region has the DNA TGTGCCTGGAGTGTACCGACTAGCTTTTCCTACAATGAGCAGTTCTTC.